The clone carrying this T cell receptor beta chain came up once. Its antigen is not known. Full-length variable regions came from constant-region reverse primers plus semi-nested Nested Universal Primer A PCR. TCRdb independently ran MiXCR on the 5' RACE reads; one entry per CDR3 protein. This table has about 57,000 distinct CDR3 sequences, roughly 28% appearing once. Whole-study findings and limits: Tumor Treg TCRs overlapped most with tumor naive CD4+ cells. The larger-cohort validation was restricted to a single TCR beta V-J rearrangement rather than whole repertoires.

The germline CDR1 and CDR2 sequences are WSHSY and SAAADI. V lost 2 bases to trimming and J lost 9 bases; unmatched junction nucleotides: 8. The CDR3 sequence is 14 residues long. Cells sorted as Tregs were CD4+, CD25+ and CD127-/low. Sequenced material: tumor-infiltrating Tregs sorted from the breast tumor. The clonotype comes from a female donor with breast cancer. V and J are TRBV10-2 and TRBJ2-7; 9 bases agree with TRBD1. CDR3 nucleotide sequence: TGCGCCAGCAGTGAGACGGGACAGGGTTTACGGCAGTACTTC. Its translation: CASSETGQGLRQYF.